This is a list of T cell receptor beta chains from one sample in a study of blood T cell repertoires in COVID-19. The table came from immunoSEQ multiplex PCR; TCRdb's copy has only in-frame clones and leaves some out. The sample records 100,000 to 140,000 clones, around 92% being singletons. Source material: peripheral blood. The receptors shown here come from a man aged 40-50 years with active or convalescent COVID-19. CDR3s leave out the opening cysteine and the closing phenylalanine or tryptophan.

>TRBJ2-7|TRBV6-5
ASSYTQGREQY
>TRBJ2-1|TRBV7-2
ATVIANRANEQF
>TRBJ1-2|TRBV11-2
ASSLTHNYGYT
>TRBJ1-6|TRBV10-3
AISTGGSSYNSPLH
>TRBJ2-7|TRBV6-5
ATKGWTGYEQY
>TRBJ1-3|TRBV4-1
ASSPLSGDRRNTIY
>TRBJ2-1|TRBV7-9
ASSPSPGSRGEQF
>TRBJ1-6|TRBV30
AWREAGSPLH
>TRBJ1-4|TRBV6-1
ASSEATRGYEKLF
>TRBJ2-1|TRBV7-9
ASSSVSGSAKDEQF
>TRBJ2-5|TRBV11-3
ASSRTSGLAVETQY
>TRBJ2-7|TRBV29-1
SVTSGHEQY
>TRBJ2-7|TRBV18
ASSPQRVTYEQY
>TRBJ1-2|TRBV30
AWSVNVRDGYT
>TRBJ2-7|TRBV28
ASSFPPTGASYEQY
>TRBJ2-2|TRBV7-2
ASSFGGTSGTGELF
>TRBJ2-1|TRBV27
ASSFPGSYNEQF
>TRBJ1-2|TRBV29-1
SVDAGGYGYT
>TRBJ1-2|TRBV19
ASSIWSYGYT
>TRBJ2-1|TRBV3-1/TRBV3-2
ASSLEGGAEQF
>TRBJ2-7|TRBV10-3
ATAVGQGDYEQY
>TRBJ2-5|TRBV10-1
ASSEGLAGDETQY
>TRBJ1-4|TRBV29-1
SGIANEKLF
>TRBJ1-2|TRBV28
ASSFLDRDAYGYT
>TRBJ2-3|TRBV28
ASSSVVQTTDTQY
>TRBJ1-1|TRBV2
ASILGTPTEAF
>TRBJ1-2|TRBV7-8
ASSSNARVNYGYT
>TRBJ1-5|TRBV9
ASSVEGRQPQH
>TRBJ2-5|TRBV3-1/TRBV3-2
ASSPTSGVETQY
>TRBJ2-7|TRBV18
ASSRGTGEDEQY
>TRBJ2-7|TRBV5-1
ASSLRASSSYEQY
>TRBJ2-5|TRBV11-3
ASSGREGTETQY
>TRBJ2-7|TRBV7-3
ASSPGQGYEQY
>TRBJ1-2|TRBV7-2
ASSLRQAYGYT
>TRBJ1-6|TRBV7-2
ASSFSLSPLH
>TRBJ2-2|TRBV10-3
ASTTLGAPNTGELF
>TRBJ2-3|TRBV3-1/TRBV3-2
ASSLGLAETGGNTQY
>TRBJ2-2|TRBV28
ASRPNPGQGDTGELF
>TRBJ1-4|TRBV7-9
ASSLGSYNEKLF
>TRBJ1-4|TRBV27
ASKGGQGTNEKLF